The 10 T cell receptor beta chains below come from one sample, sequenced in a study of cytomegalovirus exposure and HLA in healthy donors. Both 60 Vbeta primers and 13 Jbeta primers went into the PCR. This table comes from immunoSEQ multiplex PCR, and its TCRdb copy is limited to in-frame clones, with some not included. The sample holds around 160,000 clones, roughly 78% seen once. The sample was PBMCs. Source of these receptors: a middle-aged man in good health and CMV-seropositive.

V is TRBV27 and J is TRBJ2-7; 10 nucleotides agree with TRBD1. Germline V gene data show CDR1 as MNHEY and CDR2 as SMNVEV (reference sequence). Germline trimming cut 7 bases from V and 2 bases from J; bases unmatched to any gene: 11. This CDR3 spans 16 amino acids. As DNA, the CDR3 is TGTGCCAGCACCTCCATGACAGGGGGCGATACCTACGAGCAGTACTTC. Protein sequence: CASTSMTGGDTYEQYF.

The chain links TRBV11-3 to TRBJ2-3; TRBD1 is a possible D gene (5 bases). V dropped 3 bases and J dropped 0 bases, with 7 bases sitting between them. Germline loops: CDR1 SGHNT, CDR2 YENEEA. CDR3 length equals 14 residues. CDR3 in DNA: TGTGCCAGCAGCTTGGACACAAGCACAGATACGCAGTATTTT. This sequence encodes CASSLDTSTDTQYF.

The CDR3 reads CAWRRGYNEQFF. The CDR3 DNA reads TGTGCCTGGAGGCGTGGTTACAATGAGCAGTTCTTC. This sequence joins TRBV30 and TRBJ2-1; D not certain. V was trimmed by 3 bases and J by 4 bases, leaving 7 bases between them. The CDR3 loop spans 12 amino acids. Germline V gives CDR1 GTSNPN, CDR2 SVGIG (reference sequence).

The V call is TRBV4-2, the J call TRBJ2-2, with 10 positions matching TRBD2. Germline V lookup: CDR1 LGHNA, CDR2 YNFKEQ. V trimming: 3 bases; J trimming: 4 bases; junction bases outside the gene matches: 17. CDR3 size: 20 residues. For the CDR3, the DNA is TGTGCCAGCAGCCAGTACCTCAACTTAGCGGGAGGCCCATCCACCGGGGAGCTGTTTTTT. Protein sequence: CASSQYLNLAGGPSTGELFF.

The rearrangement uses TRBV4-1 and TRBJ2-7; the match to TRBD2 covers 12 bases. Losses at the gene ends were 0 bases for V and 2 bases for J; bases not matched to a gene: 2. There are 16 residues in the CDR3. Germline CDR1 and CDR2: MGHRA and YSYEKL. The chain's CDR3 is CASSQDGLAGTYEQYF. The DNA of the CDR3 is TGCGCCAGCAGCCAAGACGGACTAGCGGGAACCTACGAGCAGTACTTC.

The chain carries TRBV11-2 and TRBJ2-7; the match to TRBD1 covers 10 bases. The CDR3 loop spans 16 amino acids. Germline values: CDR1 SGHAT, CDR2 FQNNGV. The V segment lost 3 bases and the J segment 4 bases; nucleotides outside the gene matches: 9. The CDR3 DNA is TGTGCCAGCAGCTTCAAACCGGGACAGGGGTTTTACGAGCAGTACTTC. The encoded protein is CASSFKPGQGFYEQYF.

The V call is TRBV6-5, the J call TRBJ2-1, with 8 bases identical to TRBD1. V shed 2 bases, J shed 8 bases, and the junction held 5 bases outside the gene matches. The CDR3 sequence is 14 residues long. Germline V gene lookup returns CDR1 MNHEY and CDR2 SVGAGI. The CDR3 loop is CASSYGTGFYEQFF. In DNA, the CDR3 is TGTGCCAGCAGTTACGGGACAGGTTTTTATGAGCAGTTCTTC.

The chain joins TRBV19 to TRBJ2-3, with 10 bases that match TRBD2. CDR1 and CDR2 from the germline V gene are LNHDA and SQIVND (reference sequence). This CDR3 has 14 amino acids. V trimming: 6 bases; J trimming: 4 bases; junction bases outside the gene matches: 4. This CDR3 is CASRTTSGSDTQYF. CDR3 coding DNA: TGTGCCAGTAGAACGACTAGCGGGTCAGATACGCAGTATTTT.

The chain has TRBV5-1 and TRBJ1-4, with TRBD1 identical over 7 bases. The V segment lost 4 bases and the J segment 5 bases; nucleotides outside the gene matches: 5. The CDR3 is made up of 14 amino acids. Germline CDR1 reads SGHRS; CDR2 reads YFSETQ. In DNA form, the CDR3 reads TGCGCCAGCAGCGCGGGACAGATAAATGAAAAACTGTTTTTT. This gives the protein CASSAGQINEKLFF.

The J gene is TRBJ2-3, the V gene TRBV6-1, with 11 bases that match TRBD2. There are 16 residues in the CDR3. Per germline, CDR1 MNHNS and CDR2 SASEGT. Germline trimming cut 4 bases from V and 6 bases from J; bases unmatched to any gene: 9. The CDR3 spells CASSGWGLADVDTQYF. DNA of the CDR3: TGTGCCAGCAGTGGGTGGGGACTAGCGGACGTGGATACGCAGTATTTT.